This T cell receptor beta chain stems from a study of shared clonotypes between healthy human individuals. Details on this clone: The antigen is undetermined.

V shed 2 bases and J shed 8 bases, with 12 bases lying between them. Germline CDR1 and CDR2: SEHNR and FQNEAQ (reference sequence). The CDR3 is 13 residues long. Using immunoSEQ multiplex PCR, the repertoire was profiled, and TCRdb retains in-frame clones only, with some absent. The table shows some 1,100,000 clones, with around 78% occurring only once. Study-wide results and caveats: Larger estimated richness was generally seen in naive subsets than in memory subsets. Rarefaction indicated that sorted-subset sequencing remained incomplete although depth was large.

Donors were Caucasian adults residing in Nashville, Tennessee, USA. This TCR derives from a man younger than 35 in good health. Some clones in this sample may be carry-over from other donors' samples. The V gene is TRBV7-9, the J gene TRBJ1-2; possible D gene TRBD1, 5 bases. Source material: memory CD4+ T cells from PBMCs. Described subset: CD45RA-negative fraction. Written as DNA, the CDR3 is TGTGCCAGCAGCTTAAATGGGGCCGGAGGCTACACCTTC. It specifies CASSLNGAGGYTF.